This TCR beta chain was documented in a study of neurological immune-mediated disorders. Overall study results and limits: None of the CDR3 amino acid sequences found in expanded clones was shared across subjects. This suggests that the TCR-beta repertoires were private in all groups. HTLV-1-associated myelopathy had the most TCR clonal expansion, while multiple sclerosis had the least, a level that fell below healthy controls.

The time point was: longitudinal time-point 1 (baseline). It was from 2 million PBMCs stored at -80 C that the unsorted libraries were obtained. The team produced cDNA through 5'RACE using 10-nucleotide random UMIs. Each CDR3 protein is one row after TCRdb ran MiXCR on the 5' RACE reads. The sample includes more than 70,000 distinct CDR3 sequences, more than 8.5% of them seen just once. This clonotype has a count of ten or more. Antigen unknown. After removal of 4 bases from V and 7 bases from J, the junction contained 9 bases not matched to a gene. Germline V lookup: CDR1 KGHSH, CDR2 LQKENI. This CDR3 contains 14 residues.

This clonotype was obtained from a man in his thirties or forties in good health. Material for sequencing was PBMCs. This chain connects TRBV18 to TRBJ1-2; 7 nucleotides line up with TRBD1. CDR3 sequence (DNA): TGTGCCAGCTCACAACCGGACAGGACTCCTGGCTACACCTTC. Translating gives CASSQPDRTPGYTF.